These 5 T cell receptor beta chains share one sample of origin, sequenced in a study of glioma-infiltrating T cells. The iRepertoire nested amplicon-rescue multiplex PCR amplified TCR alpha and beta CDR3s from RNA. A single record per CDR3 protein comes from TCRdb applying MiXCR to the multiplex PCR reads. The sample has more than 350,000 distinct CDR3 sequences, around 38% seen once. Sequencing was performed on glioma tissue, nonneoplastic brain tissue, or PBMCs (not recorded which). The receptors shown here come from a human donor with low-grade glioma or glioblastoma, undergoing nonglioma brain surgery, or in good health (not recorded which).

This clonotype occurred a few times. The V call is TRBV5-5, the J call TRBJ2-7; no definite D call. The CDR3 has 13 amino acids. V dropped 3 bases and J dropped 2 bases, with 9 bases sitting between them. Germline CDR1 SGHKS, CDR2 YYEKEE (reference sequence). The CDR3 is CASSSPLTYEQYF. In DNA, the CDR3 is TGTGCCAGCAGCTCACCTCTAACCTACGAGCAGTACTTC.

Ten or more counts support this clonotype. The CDR3 region has the DNA TGCAGTGCTCAGGGAAACACTGAAGCTTTCTTT. The encoded protein is CSAQGNTEAFF. The J gene is TRBJ1-1, the V gene TRBV20-1; D might be TRBD1 (5 bases). The CDR3 is 11 residues long. Germline CDR1 is DFQATT and CDR2 is SNEGSKA (reference sequence). Trimming pared 5 bases from V and 2 bases from J, leaving 6 bases between.

This clonotype has only a few counts. The V and J genes are TRBV28 and TRBJ1-4, with unresolved D. Germline loops: CDR1 MDHEN, CDR2 SYDVKM. Trimming cost V 3 bases and J 7 bases, with 15 bases left between them. The CDR3 is made up of 15 amino acids. CDR3 loop: CASSFTGRGGEKLFF. CDR3 DNA: TGTGCCAGCAGTTTCACGGGCCGGGGTGGTGAAAAACTGTTTTTT.

This chain links TRBV28 with TRBJ2-7, with TRBD1 matching over 9 bases. The CDR3 has 14 amino acids. V dropped 5 bases and J dropped 11; count of bases not matched to a gene: 13. Germline V gene data show CDR1 as MDHEN and CDR2 as SYDVKM. In nucleotides, the CDR3 is TGTGCCAGCAGTATCGTACTGGGACAGGGAAGTGAGTACTTC. It is translated as CASSIVLGQGSEYF.

About this clonotype: With a much larger clone just one base away, this may be a read error. V usage is TRBV27 and J usage is TRBJ2-6; D is uncertain. The germline gives CDR1 MNHEY, CDR2 SMNVEV (reference sequence). The CDR3 sequence is 17 residues long. In DNA form, the CDR3 reads TGTGCCAGCGGTTTAATTCCCGCCTTCGGTGGGGCCAACGTCCTGACTTTC. This codes for CASGLIPAFGGANVLTF.